This entry features one T cell receptor (beta chain) sequence. RNA in amounts of roughly 0.5 to 1 ug was reverse transcribed with random hexamers. MiXCR, run by TCRdb on the immunoSEQ multiplex PCR reads, gives a single entry per CDR3 protein. The sample contains about 140,000 distinct CDR3 sequences, 94% of which appear only once. The data belong to a study of CD8 T cells in Susac syndrome. Sequencing of TCR beta was performed on blood CD8+ T cells and on blood CD4+ T cells. The ends were cut back, 0 bases at V and 2 bases at J, with 21 bases in the middle. CDR1 is MNHEY, CDR2 SMNVEV, per germline (reference sequence). The CDR3 loop spans 19 amino acids.

What was sequenced was CD8+ T cells from PBMCs. This chain links TRBV27 with TRBJ2-3, with a weak D call TRBD1 (6 bases). This sequence originates from a human donor in good health. This CDR3 is CASSLSPLTGNIFTDTQYF. The DNA of the CDR3 is TGTGCCAGCAGTTTATCCCCCCTTACAGGGAACATTTTCACAGATACGCAGTATTTT.